This T cell receptor beta chain was sequenced in a study of T cell changes during pregnancy in multiple sclerosis. Libraries were prepared by immunoSEQ multiplex PCR; TCRdb keeps only in-frame clonotypes and omits some of them. The sample includes tens of thousands of clones, approximately 88% seen only once; the top ten take roughly 1.7%. This CDR3 has 15 residues. The V gene end was trimmed by 1 base and the J gene end by 3 bases; junction bases not matched to a gene: 2. Germline CDR1 and CDR2: SEHNR and FQNEAQ (reference sequence). This chain links TRBV7-9 with TRBJ2-3; 9 positions match TRBD2. This TCR came from a female donor with multiple sclerosis, enrolled in a pregnancy study. The sample was peripheral blood, taken in the first trimester of pregnancy. The CDR3 DNA sequence: TGTGCCAGCAGCTTAGGACTAGCGGATACAGATACGCAGTATTTT. Its protein is CASSLGLADTDTQYF.